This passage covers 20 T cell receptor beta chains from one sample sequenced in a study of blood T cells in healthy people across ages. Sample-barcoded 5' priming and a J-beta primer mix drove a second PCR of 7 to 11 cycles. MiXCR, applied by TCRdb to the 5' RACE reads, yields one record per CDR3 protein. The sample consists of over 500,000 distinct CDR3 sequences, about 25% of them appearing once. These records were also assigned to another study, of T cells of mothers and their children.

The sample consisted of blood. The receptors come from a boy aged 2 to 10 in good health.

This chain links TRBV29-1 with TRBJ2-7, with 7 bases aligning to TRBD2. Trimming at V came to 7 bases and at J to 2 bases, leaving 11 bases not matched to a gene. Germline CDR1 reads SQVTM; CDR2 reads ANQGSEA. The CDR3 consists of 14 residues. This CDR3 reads CSASGGTGPYEQYF. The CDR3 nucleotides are TGCAGCGCTTCGGGGGGTACAGGCCCCTACGAGCAGTACTTC.

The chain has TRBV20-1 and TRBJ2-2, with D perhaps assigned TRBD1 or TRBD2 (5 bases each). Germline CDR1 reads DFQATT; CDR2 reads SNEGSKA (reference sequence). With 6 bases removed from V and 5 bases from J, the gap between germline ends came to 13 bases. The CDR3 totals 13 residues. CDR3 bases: TGCAGTGCAACTGGGACGGTAACCGGGGAGCTGTTTTTT. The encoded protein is CSATGTVTGELFF.

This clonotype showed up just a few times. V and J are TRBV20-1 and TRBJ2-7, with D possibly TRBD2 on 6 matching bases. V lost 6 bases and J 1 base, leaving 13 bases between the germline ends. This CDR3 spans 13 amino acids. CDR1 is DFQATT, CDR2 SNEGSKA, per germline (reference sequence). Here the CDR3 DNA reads TGCAGTGCCGCCGGCGCGGGGTCCTACGAGCAGTACTTC. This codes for CSAAGAGSYEQYF.

The CDR3 reads CATSDPSGTGNNEQFF. The CDR3 region has the DNA TGTGCCACCAGTGATCCATCCGGGACAGGAAACAATGAGCAGTTCTTC. This chain uses TRBV24-1 with TRBJ2-5, with 8 bases fitting TRBD1. Judging by the DNA end, TRBJ2-1 fits better; the J call may be wrong. The CDR3 totals 16 residues. CDR1 KGHDR and CDR2 SFDVKD come from the germline V gene.

CDR3 sequence: CASSSDYPYNEQFF. The CDR3 DNA reads TGTGCCAGCAGTTCTGACTACCCCTACAATGAGCAGTTCTTC. The chain couples TRBV12-3 or TRBV12-4 to TRBJ2-1; D is possibly TRBD2 (5 bases). V gave up 4 bases and J gave up 2 bases, with 9 bases separating them. The CDR3 runs to 14 residues.

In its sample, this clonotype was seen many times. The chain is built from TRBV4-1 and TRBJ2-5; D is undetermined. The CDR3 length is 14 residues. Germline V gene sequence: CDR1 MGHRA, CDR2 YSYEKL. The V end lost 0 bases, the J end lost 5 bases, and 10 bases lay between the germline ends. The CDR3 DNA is TGCGCCAGCAGCCAAGAAGGGTTCCGGGAGACCCAGTACTTC. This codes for CASSQEGFRETQYF.

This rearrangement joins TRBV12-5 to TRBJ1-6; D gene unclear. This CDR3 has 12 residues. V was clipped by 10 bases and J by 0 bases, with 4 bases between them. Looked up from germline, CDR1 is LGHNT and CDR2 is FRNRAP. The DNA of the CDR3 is TGTGCTACCAGCTCCTATAATTCACCCCTCCACTTT. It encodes CATSSYNSPLHF.

The CDR3 region is CASSVASQGAGRDPGNEQFF. The CDR3 DNA sequence: TGTGCCAGCAGCGTAGCCTCACAGGGGGCGGGCCGCGACCCAGGCAATGAGCAGTTCTTC. V and J are TRBV9 and TRBJ2-1, with 9 bases matching TRBD1. Trimming took 0 bases from V and 6 from J; bases not matched to a gene: 19. The germline gives CDR1 SGDLS, CDR2 YYNGEE. The CDR3 sequence is 20 residues long.

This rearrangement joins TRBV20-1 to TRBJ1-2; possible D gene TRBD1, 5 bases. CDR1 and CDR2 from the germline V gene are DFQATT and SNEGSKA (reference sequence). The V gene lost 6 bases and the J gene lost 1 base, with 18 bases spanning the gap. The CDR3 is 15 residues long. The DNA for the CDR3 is TGCAGTGCCTGGGGGAGGGTGGGCCTTAACTATGGCTACACCTTC. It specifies CSAWGRVGLNYGYTF.

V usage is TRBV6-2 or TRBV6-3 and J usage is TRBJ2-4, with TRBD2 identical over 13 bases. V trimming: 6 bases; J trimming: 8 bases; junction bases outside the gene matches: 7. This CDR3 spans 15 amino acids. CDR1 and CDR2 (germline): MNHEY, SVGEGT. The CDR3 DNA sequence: TGTGCCAGCAGCCGTACTAGCGGGAGGGGAGACATTCAGTACTTC. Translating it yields CASSRTSGRGDIQYF.

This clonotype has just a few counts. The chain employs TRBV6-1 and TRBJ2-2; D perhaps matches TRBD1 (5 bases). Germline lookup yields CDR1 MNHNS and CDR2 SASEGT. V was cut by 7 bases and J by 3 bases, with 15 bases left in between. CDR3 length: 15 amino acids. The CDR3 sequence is CASIQQGWDTGELFF. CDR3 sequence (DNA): TGTGCCAGCATTCAGCAGGGTTGGGACACCGGGGAGCTGTTTTTT.

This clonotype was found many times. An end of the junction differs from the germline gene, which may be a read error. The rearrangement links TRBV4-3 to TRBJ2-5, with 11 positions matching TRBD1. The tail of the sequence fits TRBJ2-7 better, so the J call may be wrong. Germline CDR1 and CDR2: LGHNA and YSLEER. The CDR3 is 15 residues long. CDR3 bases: TGTGCCAGCAGCCAAGAGGGACAGGGGGCCTACGAGCAGTACTTC. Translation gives CASSQEGQGAYEQYF.

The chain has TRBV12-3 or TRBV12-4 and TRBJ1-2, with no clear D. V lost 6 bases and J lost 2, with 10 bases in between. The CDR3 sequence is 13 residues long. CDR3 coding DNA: TGTGCCAGCAGCTCCACAGAGAACTATGGCTACACCTTC. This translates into CASSSTENYGYTF.

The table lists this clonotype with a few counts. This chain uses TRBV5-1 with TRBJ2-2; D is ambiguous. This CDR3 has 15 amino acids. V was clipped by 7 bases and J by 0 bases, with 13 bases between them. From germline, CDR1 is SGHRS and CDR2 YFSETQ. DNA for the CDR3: TGCGCCAGCCGCCTCGAAGGACCGAACACCGGGGAGCTGTTTTTT. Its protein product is CASRLEGPNTGELFF.

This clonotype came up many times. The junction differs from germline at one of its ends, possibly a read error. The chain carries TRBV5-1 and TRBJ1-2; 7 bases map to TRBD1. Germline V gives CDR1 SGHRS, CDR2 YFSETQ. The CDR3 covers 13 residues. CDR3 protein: CASSLGQNYGYTF. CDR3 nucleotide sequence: TGTGCCAGCAGCTTGGGACAGAACTATGGCTACACCTTC. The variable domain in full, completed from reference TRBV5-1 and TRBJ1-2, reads KAGVTQTPRYLIKTRGQQVTLSCSPISGHRSVSWYQQTPGQGLQFLFEYFSETQRNKGNFPGRFSGRQFSNSRSEMNVSTLELGDSALYLCASSLGQNYGYTFGSGTRLTVV.

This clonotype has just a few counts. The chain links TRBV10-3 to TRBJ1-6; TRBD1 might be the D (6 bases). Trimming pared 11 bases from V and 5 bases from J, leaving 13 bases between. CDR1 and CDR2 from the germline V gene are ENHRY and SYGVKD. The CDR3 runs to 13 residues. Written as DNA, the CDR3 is TGTGCCGGACACAGGGACCATAATTCACCCCTCCACTTT. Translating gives CAGHRDHNSPLHF.

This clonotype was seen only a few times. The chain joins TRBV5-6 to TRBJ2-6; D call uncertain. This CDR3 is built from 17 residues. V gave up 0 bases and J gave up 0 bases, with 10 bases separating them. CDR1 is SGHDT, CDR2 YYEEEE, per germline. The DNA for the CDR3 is TGTGCCAGCAGCTTGGCCGAGGCTAGCTCTGGGGCCAACGTCCTGACTTTC. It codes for CASSLAEASSGANVLTF.

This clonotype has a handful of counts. The CDR3 loop reads CAISESAAAYEQYF. The CDR3 nucleotides are TGTGCCATCAGTGAGTCGGCTGCAGCCTACGAGCAGTACTTC. The V gene is TRBV10-3, the J gene TRBJ2-7; no reliable D call. Germline V lookup: CDR1 ENHRY, CDR2 SYGVKD. This CDR3 spans 14 amino acids. Deletions cut 0 bases from V and 2 bases from J, with 8 bases between.

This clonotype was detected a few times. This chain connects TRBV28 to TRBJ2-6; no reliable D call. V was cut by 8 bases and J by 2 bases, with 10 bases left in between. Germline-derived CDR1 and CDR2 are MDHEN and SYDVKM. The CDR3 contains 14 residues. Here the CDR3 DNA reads TGTGCCAGCGCCTCACCTACTGGGGCCAACGTCCTGACTTTC. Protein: CASASPTGANVLTF.

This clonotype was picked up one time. CDR3 bases: TGTGCCAGCAGCGCTCCCCTGCGGGAGACCCAGTACTTC. It yields the protein CASSAPLRETQYF. This chain joins TRBV7-2 and TRBJ2-1, with unresolved D. The J call may be in error: the DNA end matches TRBJ2-5 better. Germline CDR1 reads SGHTA; CDR2 reads FQGNSA. This CDR3 spans 13 amino acids.